This TCR beta chain is from a study of long-term antiretroviral therapy in people with HIV. This was the immunoSEQ v3.0 assay at survey level. This table comes from immunoSEQ multiplex PCR, and its TCRdb copy is limited to in-frame clones, with some not included. This sample has over 30,000 clones, with 70% to 90% found just once. Study results and limitations: In samples taken after ART, diversity increased but remained below transplant donor control levels. The study found narrower CDR3 length ranges in HIV repertoires than in controls.

With regard to this clone: Its antigen is unknown.

Germline CDR1 is GTSNPN and CDR2 is SVGIG (reference sequence). This CDR3 is built from 15 residues. Trimming at V came to 3 bases and at J to 7 bases, leaving 10 bases not matched to a gene. Sampling of each donor yielded at least one pre-ART PBMC sample and at least two post-ART PBMC samples. Every participant with HIV received treatment in the United States. The V and J genes are TRBV30 and TRBJ2-7; 12 bases match TRBD1. This TCR was sampled from a man younger than 35 with HIV. The specimen comprised unsorted PBMCs, sampled 1.1 years after starting antiretroviral therapy. This CDR3 is CAWREGQGARREQYF. CDR3 coding DNA: TGTGCCTGGAGGGAGGGACAGGGGGCGCGGAGGGAGCAGTACTTC.